The clone carrying this TCR beta chain showed up just once. This specimen belongs to a study of blood T cell repertoires in COVID-19. As for the study in general: The samples span acute and convalescent COVID-19 from the United States, Italy and Spain. Sources were T cells, B-cell-depleted T cells, or PBMCs; the material itself was cDNA or gDNA.

Per the original data handling: Reference gene primer amplification yielded estimated nucleated cell counts. The protocol was immunoSEQ multiplex PCR, while the TCRdb copy is restricted to in-frame clones and leaves out a portion. That table supplies the V and J calls and clone size; D and trimming were determined from the DNA. The sample lists about 330,000 clones, 70% to 90% occurring once. The CDR3 has 12 amino acids. V lost 1 base and J 6 bases, leaving 6 bases between the germline ends. The germline V gene encodes CDR1 SGHDN and CDR2 FVKESK. The sequence came from a human donor in a cohort sampled during active COVID-19. The chain links TRBV14 to TRBJ1-1; weak D call: TRBD1 (5 bases). The sequencing input was peripheral blood. The CDR3 protein is CASSQGGPEAFF. CDR3 bases: TGTGCCAGCAGCCAAGGGGGCCCTGAAGCTTTCTTT.